These 13 T cell receptor beta chains share one sample of origin, sequenced in a study of regulatory T cells in long-lasting Graves disease. Time point specified: newly diagnosed GD, antithyroid drugs for less than 3 months. Making the TCR library involved RNA that had been extracted from PBMCs. Relying on iRepertoire HTBI primers and Arm-PCR of CDR3 regions, the team built TCR beta libraries. TCRdb passed the multiplex PCR reads through MiXCR, listing each CDR3 protein once. Among around 420,000 distinct CDR3 sequences listed, around 15% were seen once. Sequenced material: peripheral blood mononuclear cells (PBMCs), taken at new diagnosis, from a patient treated with antithyroid drugs. The receptors originated from a female donor with Graves disease.

The table lists this clonotype with many counts. V gene TRBV4-1 combines with J gene TRBJ2-5; 8 bases are a match to TRBD1. CDR1 is MGHRA and CDR2 is YSYEKL in the germline V gene. The CDR3 is made up of 15 amino acids. Unmatched junction bases numbered 6, after V lost 2 bases and J lost 4 bases. In DNA, the CDR3 is TGCGCCAGCAGCCAACGGACAGGGAGGAGAGAGACCCAGTACTTC. This encodes CASSQRTGRRETQYF.

The sample holds many counts of this clonotype. The CDR3, as DNA: TGTGCCAGCAATTCAGGGTTCAATCAGCCCCAGCATTTT. This sequence encodes CASNSGFNQPQHF. The chain couples TRBV6-1 to TRBJ1-5, with a possible D match to TRBD1 (5 bases). The CDR3 sequence is 13 residues long. Trimming pared 7 bases from V and 3 bases from J, leaving 10 bases between. Germline CDR1 and CDR2: MNHNS and SASEGT.

This clonotype was seen many times. The chain is built from TRBV5-1 and TRBJ2-1; 8 bases align to TRBD1. CDR3 length: 19 amino acids. The ends lost 1 base at V and 5 bases at J; junction bases unmatched: 17. Germline CDR1 reads SGHRS; CDR2 reads YFSETQ. Here the CDR3 DNA reads TGCGCCAGCAGCTTGCGGGCCCAATTTAAAGGACAGGGCCACAATGAGCAGTTCTTC. Amino acids: CASSLRAQFKGQGHNEQFF.

This clonotype was counted a single time. This may be a read error, as it is one base from a much larger clone. The chain combines TRBV6-2 or TRBV6-3 with TRBJ1-1, with D hard to call. The CDR3 runs to 15 residues. The V and J ends lost 0 bases and 1 base respectively, with 9 bases between them. Germline loops: CDR1 MNHEY, CDR2 SVGEGT. The CDR3 coding sequence is TGTGCCAGCAGTTACTCGCAACGGCAGAACACTGAAGCTTTCTTT. It codes for CASSYSQRQNTEAFF.

This clonotype appeared many times. This chain links TRBV12-3 or TRBV12-4 with TRBJ1-2, with unresolved D. With 5 bases removed from V and 0 bases from J, the gap between germline ends came to 13 bases. CDR3 length: 15 amino acids. In DNA, the CDR3 is TGTGCCAGCAGTCCCCCGAGGAAAGCTAACTATGGCTACACCTTC. Its protein is CASSPPRKANYGYTF.

This rearrangement joins TRBV20-1 to TRBJ1-1; D perhaps matches TRBD1 (5 bases). This CDR3 has 13 amino acids. Germline values: CDR1 DFQATT, CDR2 SNEGSKA (reference sequence). The V end was cut by 1 base, the J end by 4 bases, with 10 bases between. The CDR3 region is CSARVRQGTEAFF. In DNA, the CDR3 is TGCAGTGCTAGAGTCCGGCAGGGCACTGAAGCTTTCTTT.

The rearrangement links TRBV28 to TRBJ2-7, with 7 bases aligning to TRBD1. With V trimmed by 5 bases and J by 2 bases, 12 bases remained unmatched. Germline assignment: CDR1 MDHEN and CDR2 SYDVKM. The CDR3 sequence is 16 residues long. CDR3 nucleotides: TGTGCCAGCAGTGTCACCGACAGGGTTTTTACCTACGAGCAGTACTTC. Amino acid sequence: CASSVTDRVFTYEQYF.

This clonotype has a count of ten or more. CDR3 bases: TGTGCCAGCAGCCGTATAGAACCAGGGTCCCACTCCTACAATGAGCAGTTCTTC. Its translation is CASSRIEPGSHSYNEQFF. This chain connects TRBV11-2 to TRBJ2-1; possible D gene TRBD1, 5 bases. Germline V gives CDR1 SGHAT, CDR2 FQNNGV. The CDR3 length is 18 residues. With 5 bases removed from V and 0 bases from J, the gap between germline ends came to 20 bases. The full variable domain, its missing parts supplied by reference TRBV11-2 and TRBJ2-1, is EAGVAQSPRYKIIEKRQSVAFWCNPISGHATLYWYQQILGQGPKLLIQFQNNGVVDDSQLPKDRFSAERLKGVDSTLKIQPAKLEDSAVYLCASSRIEPGSHSYNEQFFGPGTRLTVL.

This clonotype occurred many times. The rearrangement uses TRBV7-6 and TRBJ1-2, with D possibly matching TRBD1 (5 bases). Trimming took off 5 bases at V and 6 bases at J, with 19 bases between the two ends. Germline assignment: CDR1 SGHVS and CDR2 FNYEAQ. The CDR3 extends over 15 amino acids. CDR3 in DNA: TGTGCCAGCAGCCTCACGACCGAGGGGCGAGATGGCTACACCTTC. It codes for CASSLTTEGRDGYTF.

This clonotype was counted many times. V usage is TRBV20-1 and J usage is TRBJ2-7; possible D gene TRBD1, 5 bases. The CDR3 is made up of 13 amino acids. Germline CDR1 reads DFQATT; CDR2 reads SNEGSKA (reference sequence). With 1 base removed from V and 3 bases from J, the gap between germline ends came to 10 bases. CDR3 amino acids: CSARGGEIYEQYF. The CDR3 DNA reads TGCAGTGCTAGAGGGGGCGAAATCTACGAGCAGTACTTC.

The gene calls are TRBV4-3 and TRBJ2-7; 7 bases fit TRBD1. The germline V gene encodes CDR1 LGHNA and CDR2 YSLEER. With V trimmed by 0 bases and J by 3 bases, 14 bases remained unmatched. CDR3 length: 18 amino acids. The CDR3 spells CASSQDLGRGIPGYEQYF. The CDR3 coding sequence is TGCGCCAGCAGCCAAGATCTGGGCAGGGGGATACCAGGCTACGAGCAGTACTTC.

On this clonotype: This may come from a read error, since a much larger clone is one base off. V usage is TRBV24-1 and J usage is TRBJ1-1; no reliable D call. The ends were cut back, 9 bases at V and 2 bases at J, with 9 bases in the middle. Per germline, CDR1 KGHDR and CDR2 SFDVKD. This CDR3 is 12 amino acids long. The CDR3 sequence is CATPVTNTEAFF. CDR3 nucleotides: TGTGCCACCCCGGTAACTAACACTGAAGCTTTCTTT.

In its sample, this clonotype was seen many times. The chain employs TRBV7-3 and TRBJ2-3, with TRBD2 identical over 7 bases. This CDR3 region has 15 residues. Germline CDR1 reads SGHTA; CDR2 reads FQGTGA. The ends lost 6 bases at V and 0 bases at J; junction bases unmatched: 6. The CDR3 reads CASSSSGASTDTQYF. Here the CDR3 DNA reads TGTGCCAGCAGTTCAAGCGGGGCTAGCACAGATACGCAGTATTTT.